This T cell receptor (beta chain) derives from a study of response to subunit inactivated influenza vaccine. This CDR3 contains 11 residues. Germline V gene sequence: CDR1 DFQATT, CDR2 SNEGSKA (reference sequence). V lost 8 bases and J lost 6; bases outside the gene matches: 4. Each CDR3 protein is one row after TCRdb ran MiXCR on the RT-PCR reads. The table lists hundreds of thousands of distinct CDR3 sequences, approximately 10% of them singletons. This clonotype has a count of ten or more. This sample also appeared in a second study, on T cells expressing NK-cell markers. That report adds: 5'RACE template switching with UMIs generated TCR beta cDNA. NKG2C+ dominant clonotypes from more than 5 donors made up about 1.0-8% of CD8+ T cells.

The chain recombines TRBV20-1 with TRBJ2-3, with TRBD1 matching over 8 bases. The sequence derives from a man in his fifties who received an inactivated influenza vaccine. The input for sequencing was PBMCs from blood, taken on the day of vaccination. CDR3 coding DNA: TGCAGTTACAGGGGGAGGGATACGCAGTATTTT. Residues: CSYRGRDTQYF.